The 21 T cell receptor beta chains in this list originate from one sample, sequenced in a study of cytomegalovirus exposure and HLA in healthy donors. This PCR relied on a set of 60 Vbeta primers and 13 Jbeta primers. Method: immunoSEQ multiplex PCR; TCRdb's copy keeps in-frame clones and lacks some. The sample includes around 130,000 clones, over 75% of them seen just once. The sample comprised PBMCs. These receptor sequences come from a man aged 25 to 40 in good health and CMV-seronegative.

This sequence joins TRBV2 and TRBJ1-6; maybe TRBD1 (5 bases). The ends were cut back, 8 bases at V and 6 bases at J, with 14 bases in the middle. CDR1 and CDR2 (germline): SNHLY, FYNNEI. The CDR3 length is 14 residues. The CDR3 loop is CASRSTGSNSPLHF. The CDR3 DNA is TGTGCCAGCCGAAGTACAGGCTCTAATTCACCCCTCCACTTT.

The V call is TRBV19, the J call TRBJ2-7; 8 bases fit TRBD1. The CDR3 has 15 residues. Germline CDR1 is LNHDA and CDR2 is SQIVND (reference sequence). V lost 5 bases to trimming and J lost 0 bases; unmatched junction nucleotides: 6. CDR3 loop: CASSVETGASYEQYF. The CDR3 coding sequence is TGTGCCAGTAGTGTCGAGACAGGGGCCTCCTACGAGCAGTACTTC.

This clone was recorded a few times. The chain uses TRBV6-5 and TRBJ1-2; D remains unclear. The germline V gene has CDR1 MNHEY and CDR2 SVGAGI. Deletions cut 7 bases from V and 9 bases from J, with 15 bases between. The CDR3 runs 12 residues. Written as DNA, the CDR3 is TGTGCCAGCACCAACGGAGGCGGGAGCTACACCTTC. Translation gives CASTNGGGSYTF.

This chain joins TRBV7-9 and TRBJ1-2; 11 bases agree with TRBD1. V shed 5 bases and J 7 bases; nucleotides not matched to a gene: 6. The CDR3 consists of 14 residues. The germline V gene encodes CDR1 SEHNR and CDR2 FQNEAQ (reference sequence). The CDR3: CASSPGQGAGGYTF. CDR3 coding DNA: TGTGCCAGCAGCCCCGGACAGGGGGCTGGTGGCTACACCTTC.

This clone was picked up a small number of times. CDR3 in amino acids: CASSYGLAGVREQYF. The DNA for the CDR3 is TGCGCCAGCAGCTACGGACTAGCGGGAGTAAGGGAGCAGTACTTC. This rearrangement joins TRBV5-1 to TRBJ2-7, with 13 bases aligning to TRBD2. The CDR3 extends over 15 amino acids. The junction had 7 bases not matched to a gene; V was cut back by 3 bases and J by 7 bases. The V gene's germline CDR1 is SGHRS and CDR2 YFSETQ. The full variable domain, with the rest looked up from reference TRBV5-1 and TRBJ2-7, is KAGVTQTPRYLIKTRGQQVTLSCSPISGHRSVSWYQQTPGQGLQFLFEYFSETQRNKGNFPGRFSGRQFSNSRSEMNVSTLELGDSALYLCASSYGLAGVREQYFGPGTRLTVT.

The chain has TRBV29-1 and TRBJ1-1, with D tentatively TRBD1 (6 bases). Germline CDR1 and CDR2: SQVTM and ANQGSEA. The CDR3 has 12 residues. V lost 6 bases to trimming and J lost 2 bases, with 10 bases between them. The CDR3 region is CSVIRGNTEAFF. CDR3 nucleotide sequence: TGCAGCGTCATCAGGGGAAACACTGAAGCTTTCTTT.

The chain has TRBV6-4 and TRBJ2-3; TRBD2 aligns across 14 bases. Germline V gene data show CDR1 as MRHNA and CDR2 as SNTAGT. V lost 6 bases, J lost 5 bases, and 4 bases stayed unmatched. The CDR3 covers 15 residues. CDR3 coding DNA: TGTGCCAGCAGCACCGGGACTAGCGGGGGAGATACGCAGTATTTT. This encodes CASSTGTSGGDTQYF.

The V gene is TRBV28, the J gene TRBJ2-6; 10 nucleotides align to TRBD1. Germline V gives CDR1 MDHEN, CDR2 SYDVKM. Losses at the gene ends were 1 base for V and 0 bases for J; bases not matched to a gene: 21. The CDR3 has 24 amino acids. CDR3 DNA sequence: TGTGCCAGCAGTTTATTTGCCCTCCCTGGGACAGGGGATTTACCGACCTCTGGGGCCAACGTCCTGACTTTC. Amino acids: CASSLFALPGTGDLPTSGANVLTF.

This chain links TRBV7-9 with TRBJ2-6; possible D gene TRBD2, 5 bases. With 2 bases removed from V and 0 bases from J, the gap between germline ends came to 5 bases. Germline CDR1 SEHNR, CDR2 FQNEAQ (reference sequence). The CDR3 has 15 residues. The CDR3 protein is CASSLRGSGANVLTF. In nucleotides, the CDR3 is TGTGCCAGCAGCTTACGGGGCTCTGGGGCCAACGTCCTGACTTTC.

The CDR3 spells CATSRGTGSSYEQYF. The DNA of the CDR3 is TGTGCCACCAGCAGAGGAACAGGGTCCTCCTACGAGCAGTACTTC. The chain recombines TRBV15 with TRBJ2-7; D possibly corresponds to TRBD1 (6 bases). Germline V lookup: CDR1 LNHNV, CDR2 YYDKDF (reference sequence). CDR3 length: 15 residues. V dropped 1 base and J dropped 0 bases, with 10 bases sitting between them.

This clone was detected a few times. The V call is TRBV15, the J call TRBJ1-1; D unclear. V was cut by 6 bases and J by 1 base, with 12 bases left in between. This CDR3 comprises 14 residues. Germline V CDR1 and CDR2: LNHNV, YYDKDF (reference sequence). CDR3 amino acids: CATRTDTPNTEAFF. The CDR3 nucleotides are TGTGCCACCAGGACCGACACCCCGAACACTGAAGCTTTCTTT.

This chain joins TRBV30 and TRBJ2-4; the D is unclear. Trimming stripped 3 bases from V and 6 bases from J, with 12 bases between. Germline loops: CDR1 GTSNPN, CDR2 SVGIG (reference sequence). This CDR3 has 13 residues. CDR3 DNA: TGTGCCTGGAGAGGCCAGGTCTTAAACATTCAGTACTTC. This sequence encodes CAWRGQVLNIQYF.

The gene calls are TRBV5-5 and TRBJ2-5; TRBD2 matches 7 bases. Germline V gene sequence: CDR1 SGHKS, CDR2 YYEKEE (reference sequence). V was clipped by 0 bases and J by 4 bases; unmatched bases: 9. The CDR3 spans 16 residues. The DNA for the CDR3 is TGTGCCAGCAGCTTGGGGTCGAGCGGGGCGGGAGAGACCCAGTACTTC. Residues: CASSLGSSGAGETQYF.

This chain uses TRBV6-5 with TRBJ2-5; TRBD1 matches 10 bases. Matching the DNA end better, TRBJ2-7 makes the J call doubtful. The CDR3 loop spans 14 amino acids. Germline V gene data show CDR1 as MNHEY and CDR2 as SVGAGI. CDR3 DNA: TGTGCCAGCAGTCCCGGACAGGGGGTGTACGAGCAGTACTTC. Amino acids: CASSPGQGVYEQYF.

This chain links TRBV7-9 with TRBJ2-1, with TRBD2 identical over 9 bases. Trimming removed 5 bases from V and 4 bases from J; junction bases left unmatched: 6. This CDR3 is built from 15 residues. Germline V lookup: CDR1 SEHNR, CDR2 FQNEAQ (reference sequence). This CDR3 reads CASSTTSGSYNEQFF. CDR3 in DNA: TGTGCCAGCAGCACCACTAGCGGGTCATACAATGAGCAGTTCTTC.

Here the CDR3 DNA reads TGTGCCAGCAGTTTATTTTTTCGGCTAGGCACAGATACGCAGTATTTT. It encodes CASSLFFRLGTDTQYF. V is TRBV27 and J is TRBJ2-3; D unresolved. Germline loops: CDR1 MNHEY, CDR2 SMNVEV (reference sequence). Trimming stripped 1 base from V and 1 base from J, with 12 bases between. The CDR3 is 16 residues long.

The V and J genes are TRBV6-1 and TRBJ1-2, with 7 bases identical to TRBD1. V lost 8 bases, J lost 8 bases, and 11 bases stayed unmatched. Germline lookup yields CDR1 MNHNS and CDR2 SASEGT. CDR3 length: 13 amino acids. CDR3 nucleotides: TGTGCCAGCTACCGTGGACAGGCGGAAGGCTACACCTTC. Translating gives CASYRGQAEGYTF.

This clone has only a few counts. The genes are TRBV5-4 and TRBJ2-5; possible D gene TRBD1, 6 bases. With 6 bases removed from V and 2 bases from J, the gap between germline ends came to 14 bases. This CDR3 region has 14 residues. CDR1 is SGHNT, CDR2 YYREEE, per germline (reference sequence). The CDR3 DNA follows: TGTGCCAGCACCACAAGGACAGCTCAAGAGACCCAGTACTTC. It specifies CASTTRTAQETQYF.

The chain has TRBV5-4 and TRBJ1-5; maybe TRBD1 (6 bases). CDR1 is SGHNT, CDR2 YYREEE, per germline (reference sequence). V shed 4 bases and J shed 6 bases, with 23 bases lying between them. The CDR3 is made up of 17 amino acids. The CDR3: CASSGNREGIEVQPQHF. CDR3 nucleotide sequence: TGTGCCAGCAGCGGAAACAGGGAGGGGATCGAAGTTCAGCCCCAGCATTTT.

The V and J genes are TRBV6-4 and TRBJ2-3; D not resolved. This CDR3 contains 12 residues. V gave up 2 bases and J gave up 5 bases, with 5 bases separating them. CDR1 is MRHNA, CDR2 SNTAGT, per germline. The CDR3 loop is CASSDGEDTQYF. CDR3 in DNA: TGTGCCAGCAGTGACGGAGAAGATACGCAGTATTTT.

V and J are TRBV28 and TRBJ1-1, with a tentative D call TRBD1 (6 bases). CDR1 is MDHEN and CDR2 is SYDVKM in the germline V gene. This CDR3 has 15 amino acids. V was pared by 2 bases and J by 2 bases, with 12 bases between. The CDR3 sequence is CASSLGWGGNTEAFF. The CDR3 bases are TGTGCCAGCAGTTTAGGGTGGGGGGGCAACACTGAAGCTTTCTTT.